These 16 T cell receptor beta chains share one sample of origin, sequenced in a study of post-analysis software for immune sequencing data. Unique molecular identifiers were built into the TCR beta cDNA libraries. TCRdb re-analysed the PCR reads in MiXCR, keeping a single row per CDR3 protein. This table has a few hundred thousand distinct CDR3 sequences, less than 40% appearing once. Points from the study as a whole: Four to six TRBV segments were more frequent in patients than controls; TRBV5-6, TRBV5-1 and TRBV20-1 belonged to this group.

Which antigens these TCRs recognize remains unknown. Sequencing was done on a sample of blood. These receptors all come from a girl aged 10-17 years with multiple sclerosis.

The chain uses TRBV6-5 and TRBJ1-2, with D perhaps TRBD1 (5 bases). V shed 0 bases and J shed 0 bases, with 11 bases lying between them. CDR1 is MNHEY, CDR2 SVGAGI, per germline. This CDR3 region has 16 residues. This CDR3 reads CASSYSIQVANYGYTF. DNA of the CDR3: TGTGCCAGCAGTTACTCGATACAGGTCGCTAACTATGGCTACACCTTC.

The rearrangement links TRBV12-5 to TRBJ2-1; 9 bases are a match to TRBD2. V lost 6 bases, J lost 15 bases, and 12 bases stayed unmatched. The CDR3 is 13 amino acids. The germline CDR1 and CDR2 sequences are LGHNT and FRNRAP. As DNA, the CDR3 is TGTGCTAGTGGCCGGACTAGCGTGACCCCGGGGTTCTTC. Protein: CASGRTSVTPGFF.

The chain links TRBV5-6 to TRBJ2-7; either TRBD1 or TRBD2 may supply D (5 bases each). Germline V lookup: CDR1 SGHDT, CDR2 YYEEEE. Trimming pared 3 bases from V and 7 bases from J, leaving 17 bases between. The CDR3 length is 14 residues. CDR3 residues: CASSSPGRGGEQYF. Here the CDR3 DNA reads TGTGCCAGCAGCTCCCCGGGTAGGGGCGGGGAGCAGTACTTC.

The rearrangement links TRBV12-3 or TRBV12-4 to TRBJ1-2, with D unclear. The CDR3 contains 14 residues. V was pared by 2 bases and J by 6 bases, with 13 bases between. The CDR3 loop is CASSLRVGPNGYTF. The CDR3 coding sequence is TGTGCCAGCAGTTTACGGGTCGGCCCTAATGGCTACACCTTC.

This sequence joins TRBV7-3 and TRBJ2-7; D tentatively reads TRBD1 or TRBD2 (5 bases each). Trimming took 5 bases from V and 3 from J, leaving 11 bases between them. Looked up from germline, CDR1 is SGHTA and CDR2 is FQGTGA. CDR3 length equals 13 residues. The CDR3 coding sequence is TGTGCCAGCAGCCGGGACCTTCACTACGAGCAGTACTTC. Its translation is CASSRDLHYEQYF.

In this sample, this clonotype turned up once. The chain has TRBV4-3 and TRBJ2-2; D is possibly TRBD2 (6 bases). The germline V gene encodes CDR1 LGHNA and CDR2 YSLEER. This CDR3 has 15 residues. V was shortened by 0 bases and J by 4 bases, with 9 bases between the two germline ends. DNA for the CDR3: TGCGCCAGCAGCCAAGAGGGGGGAACCACCGGGGAGCTGTTTTTT. It specifies CASSQEGGTTGELFF.

In the case of this clonotype: This may be a read error, as it is one base from a much larger clone. This chain links TRBV25-1 with TRBJ2-5; D not resolved. The germline CDR1 and CDR2 sequences are MGHDK and SYGVNS. The CDR3 runs to 12 residues. Trimming cost V 2 bases and J 11 bases, with 12 bases left between them. The CDR3 loop is CASSEQPGEQYF. In DNA, the CDR3 is TGTGCCAGCAGTGAACAGCCTGGTGAGCAGTACTTC.

The chain combines TRBV6-4 with TRBJ2-1, with TRBD1 identical over 7 bases. J gave up 9 bases and V 3 bases, and 2 bases lay outside the gene matches. The CDR3 covers 12 residues. Germline V gene lookup returns CDR1 MRHNA and CDR2 SNTAGT. Here the CDR3 reads CASSDHRGEQFF. The CDR3 DNA is TGTGCCAGCAGTGATCACAGGGGTGAGCAGTTCTTC.

J is TRBJ2-5 and V is TRBV12-3 or TRBV12-4; 7 nucleotides line up with TRBD1. Germline trimming cut 3 bases from V and 7 bases from J; bases unmatched to any gene: 8. The CDR3 runs 14 residues. The CDR3 protein is CASSFGQGVGTQYF. DNA of the CDR3: TGTGCCAGCAGTTTCGGCCAGGGGGTAGGGACCCAGTACTTC.

The V call is TRBV19, the J call TRBJ1-5; D call uncertain. Trimming shortened V by 6 bases and J by 0 bases, and 12 bases separated the two germline ends. The germline CDR1 and CDR2 sequences are LNHDA and SQIVND (reference sequence). The length of the CDR3 is 15 residues. The DNA for the CDR3 is TGTGCCAGTAGAGTGGCAGGTTATAGCAATCAGCCCCAGCATTTT. It encodes CASRVAGYSNQPQHF.

The sample holds many counts of this clonotype. The genes are TRBV12-3 or TRBV12-4 and TRBJ2-1; TRBD2 agrees at 7 bases. The CDR3 covers 16 residues. The junction had 13 bases not matched to a gene; V was cut back by 6 bases and J by 5 bases. The CDR3, as DNA: TGTGCCAGCAGGTCATTTAAGCGGGGTCGGAACAATGAGCAGTTCTTC. Amino acid sequence: CASRSFKRGRNNEQFF.

This chain uses TRBV7-2 with TRBJ2-7; tentatively, D is TRBD2 (6 bases). Trimming cost V 11 bases and J 3 bases, with 29 bases left between them. Germline V gives CDR1 SGHTA, CDR2 FQGNSA. This CDR3 is 17 amino acids long. CDR3 residues: CARHSYLEGLGGYEQYF. CDR3 nucleotide sequence: TGTGCCCGACATAGCTACCTGGAGGGGTTAGGAGGCTACGAGCAGTACTTC.

V and J are TRBV6-1 and TRBJ1-2, with a tentative D call TRBD1 (5 bases). The CDR3 is 14 residues long. V lost 5 bases to trimming and J lost 0 bases, with 10 bases between them. CDR1 MNHNS and CDR2 SASEGT come from the germline V gene. The CDR3 bases are TGTGCCAGCAGTCCAGGGAACGCTAACTATGGCTACACCTTC. Amino acids: CASSPGNANYGYTF.

The chain employs TRBV4-1 and TRBJ1-5, with D perhaps matching TRBD1 (6 bases). Germline CDR1 and CDR2: MGHRA and YSYEKL. The ends were cut back, 0 bases at V and 4 bases at J, with 13 bases in the middle. The length of the CDR3 is 16 residues. CDR3 residues: CASSQELVGANQPQHF. The DNA for the CDR3 is TGCGCCAGCAGCCAAGAGTTAGTGGGGGCGAATCAGCCCCAGCATTTT.

The chain combines TRBV11-2 with TRBJ2-1; D remains ambiguous. V lost 1 base and J 0 bases, leaving 10 bases between the germline ends. Germline-derived CDR1 and CDR2 are SGHAT and FQNNGV. The CDR3 length is 16 residues. The CDR3 bases are TGTGCCAGCAGCTTAGTGGGCCGGGCCTCCTACAATGAGCAGTTCTTC. Its protein is CASSLVGRASYNEQFF.

This chain joins TRBV10-3 and TRBJ1-6; 9 nucleotides agree with TRBD1. Germline CDR1 and CDR2: ENHRY and SYGVKD. The CDR3 has 14 amino acids. V gave up 7 bases and J gave up 10 bases; unmatched junction bases: 8. CDR3 in DNA: TGTGCCATCAAGGTGGGACAGGGAGGGTCACCCCTCCACTTT. Translated: CAIKVGQGGSPLHF.